Below are 28 T cell receptor beta chains sequenced from a single sample in a study of shared clonotypes between healthy human individuals. Data came from immunoSEQ multiplex PCR; TCRdb stores just in-frame clones and leaves some out. Here the sample spans about 2 million clones, approximately 94% being singletons. The naive CD8 fraction comprised CD45RO-negative cells positively selected for CCR7 and excluded terminally differentiated effector memory CD45RA+ cells. Specimen: naive CD8+ T cells sorted from blood. The receptor set was obtained from a man aged 18-30 years in good health.

The rearrangement uses TRBV11-2 and TRBJ2-1; 12 bases align to TRBD2. This CDR3 has 16 residues. The trim removed 6 bases at V and 2 bases at J, leaving 5 bases unmatched. Germline V gene lookup returns CDR1 SGHAT and CDR2 FQNNGV. CDR3 loop: CASRPLAGGPYNEQFF. CDR3 bases: TGTGCCAGCAGACCCCTAGCGGGGGGGCCCTACAATGAGCAGTTCTTC.

The CDR3 DNA is TGTGCCTGGAGTGTACCCAGGTCCAGGGACGAGCAGTACTTC. It specifies CAWSVPRSRDEQYF. V gene TRBV30 combines with J gene TRBJ2-7, with D possibly TRBD1 on 5 matching bases. In germline, CDR1 is GTSNPN, CDR2 SVGIG (reference sequence). The CDR3 consists of 14 residues. Trimming left V 0 bases short and J 5 bases short, with 14 bases between.

In regard to this clone: The sample carries other DNA sequences with the same CDR3. This chain links TRBV7-9 with TRBJ2-1, with 12 bases that match TRBD1. Per the germline V gene, CDR1 is SEHNR and CDR2 is FQNEAQ (reference sequence). The CDR3 is 15 amino acids. The ends lost 3 bases at V and 7 bases at J; junction bases unmatched: 4. This chain's CDR3 is CASSLGQGARNEQFF. In DNA, the CDR3 is TGTGCCAGCAGCTTGGGACAGGGGGCTAGGAATGAGCAGTTCTTC.

J is TRBJ2-7 and V is TRBV7-8; 10 positions match TRBD1. The CDR3 consists of 15 residues. V dropped 6 bases and J dropped 2; count of bases not matched to a gene: 7. Germline V lookup: CDR1 SGHVS, CDR2 FQNEAQ. DNA of the CDR3: TGTGCCAGCAGTCTGCGGGGACAGGGGACCTACGAGCAGTACTTC. It yields the protein CASSLRGQGTYEQYF.

This clone was observed a single time. The chain couples TRBV10-2 to TRBJ2-5; unclear D gene. V was cut by 8 bases and J by 0 bases, with 10 bases left in between. The CDR3 runs to 13 residues. Germline CDR1 reads WSHSY; CDR2 reads SAAADI. The chain's CDR3 is CASGVLYQETQYF. The DNA for the CDR3 is TGCGCCAGCGGGGTGCTGTACCAAGAGACCCAGTACTTC.

The chain has TRBV5-6 and TRBJ1-4; TRBD1 is a possible D gene (5 bases). The V end was cut by 1 base, the J end by 4 bases, with 8 bases between. Germline V gives CDR1 SGHDT, CDR2 YYEEEE. The CDR3 loop spans 14 amino acids. The CDR3 reads CASSLWGVNEKLFF. Here the CDR3 DNA reads TGTGCCAGCAGCTTGTGGGGGGTTAATGAAAAACTGTTTTTT. Combining the CDR3 with reference TRBV5-6 and TRBJ1-4 gives the whole variable domain DAGVTQSPTHLIKTRGQQVTLRCSPKSGHDTVSWYQQALGQGPQFIFQYYEEEERQRGNFPDRFSGHQFPNYSSELNVNALLLGDSALYLCASSLWGVNEKLFFGSGTQLSVL.

The chain employs TRBV5-1 and TRBJ1-2; 7 bases line up with TRBD1. The length of the CDR3 is 14 residues. V trimming: 4 bases; J trimming: 8 bases; junction bases outside the gene matches: 11. The germline V gene has CDR1 SGHRS and CDR2 YFSETQ. CDR3 bases: TGCGCCAGCAGCACTGCGACAGGGTCGGACGGCTACACCTTC. Encoded protein: CASSTATGSDGYTF.

In its sample, this clone was seen once. The chain links TRBV10-3 to TRBJ1-6; TRBD1 might be the D (6 bases). The CDR3 is made up of 16 amino acids. The V and J ends lost 1 base and 0 bases respectively, with 7 bases between them. CDR1 ENHRY and CDR2 SYGVKD come from the germline V gene. The CDR3, as DNA: TGTGCCATCAGTGAGTTACAGGGCTCCTATAATTCACCCCTCCACTTT. The encoded protein is CAISELQGSYNSPLHF.

The chain joins TRBV5-8 to TRBJ2-7, with no clear D. The CDR3 extends over 16 amino acids. The V end was cut by 6 bases, the J end by 0 bases, with 19 bases between. Germline CDR1 SGHTS, CDR2 YDEGEE. The CDR3: CASTLLFGSASYEQYF. CDR3 bases: TGTGCCAGCACCCTCCTGTTCGGTTCGGCCTCCTACGAGCAGTACTTC. Drawing the rest from reference TRBV5-8 and TRBJ2-7, the complete variable domain is EAGVTQSPTHLIKTRGQQATLRCSPISGHTSVYWYQQALGLGLQFLLWYDEGEERNRGNFPPRFSGRQFPNYSSELNVNALELEDSALYLCASTLLFGSASYEQYFGPGTRLTVT.

With respect to this clone: Other DNA sequences of this sample code for an identical CDR3. V is TRBV28 and J is TRBJ1-1, with D unresolved. The CDR3 contains 11 residues. Germline assignment: CDR1 MDHEN and CDR2 SYDVKM. The V and J ends lost 6 bases and 1 base respectively, with 3 bases between them. This CDR3 is CASSRNTEAFF. Written as DNA, the CDR3 is TGTGCCAGCAGCCGGAACACTGAAGCTTTCTTT. The full variable domain, its missing parts supplied by reference TRBV28 and TRBJ1-1, is DVKVTQSSRYLVKRTGEKVFLECVQDMDHENMFWYRQDPGLGLRLIYFSYDVKMKEKGDIPEGYSVSREKKERFSLILESASTNQTSMYLCASSRNTEAFFGQGTRLTVV.

This chain uses TRBV5-6 with TRBJ2-5; D gene uncertain. The CDR3 totals 11 residues. V lost 7 bases, J lost 2 bases, and 6 bases lay in between. Germline assignment: CDR1 SGHDT and CDR2 YYEEEE. The DNA of the CDR3 is TGTGCCAGCGGGGTACAAGAGACCCAGTACTTC. Protein sequence: CASGVQETQYF.

This chain links TRBV5-6 with TRBJ2-7; D unclear. Per germline, CDR1 SGHDT and CDR2 YYEEEE. Trimming shortened V by 0 bases and J by 4 bases, and 8 bases separated the two germline ends. This CDR3 spans 13 amino acids. The CDR3 coding sequence is TGTGCCAGCAGCTTGGAACGTGATTACGAGCAGTACTTC. Translated, it gives CASSLERDYEQYF.

This sequence joins TRBV27 and TRBJ2-5, with D possibly being TRBD2 (5 bases). Trimming stripped 8 bases from V and 3 bases from J, with 19 bases between. CDR3 length equals 15 residues. CDR1 is MNHEY and CDR2 is SMNVEV in the germline V gene (reference sequence). DNA for the CDR3: TGTGCCAGCTCCCTGTGGGCGCGGCGGGAAGAGACCCAGTACTTC. Its protein is CASSLWARREETQYF.

Of note for this clone: Other DNA sequences in this specimen translate into the identical CDR3. This chain joins TRBV7-2 and TRBJ2-5; D ambiguous. The germline V gene encodes CDR1 SGHTA and CDR2 FQGNSA. This CDR3 comprises 13 residues. V lost 2 bases and J lost 3, with 7 bases in between. CDR3 sequence reads: CASSLNRKETQYF. The CDR3 nucleotides read TGTGCCAGCAGCTTAAATAGAAAAGAGACCCAGTACTTC.

This chain uses TRBV6-5 with TRBJ2-7; 8 nucleotides agree with TRBD2. Germline CDR1 MNHEY, CDR2 SVGAGI. The junction had 4 bases not matched to a gene; V was cut back by 6 bases and J by 3 bases. The CDR3 spans 13 residues. The CDR3 DNA reads TGTGCCAGCAGCCTAGGGACTAGCTACGAGCAGTACTTC. Protein product: CASSLGTSYEQYF.

This chain connects TRBV28 to TRBJ2-7; 9 bases line up with TRBD1. J was trimmed by 6 bases and V by 2 bases; bases with no gene match: 8. Germline V gene lookup returns CDR1 MDHEN and CDR2 SYDVKM. The CDR3 totals 15 residues. CDR3 in amino acids: CASSLQSGQGCEQYF. DNA of the CDR3: TGTGCCAGCAGTTTACAGTCGGGACAGGGATGCGAGCAGTACTTC.

This chain links TRBV27 with TRBJ2-1, with 10 bases that match TRBD2. Germline loops: CDR1 MNHEY, CDR2 SMNVEV (reference sequence). The CDR3 runs to 15 residues. Losses at the gene ends were 2 bases for V and 8 bases for J; bases not matched to a gene: 6. The CDR3 nucleotides read TGTGCCAGCAGTTTAGCTAGCGGGAGAGGGGATGAGCAGTTCTTC. This codes for CASSLASGRGDEQFF.

The chain uses TRBV7-6 and TRBJ2-2; D call uncertain. Between the trimmed V and J ends, which lost 5 bases and 4 bases, there was a span of 8 bases. CDR1 is SGHVS and CDR2 is FNYEAQ in the germline V gene. The CDR3 is 13 amino acids. As DNA, the CDR3 is TGTGCCAGCAGCGCGACTTTCACCGGGGAGCTGTTTTTT. Protein: CASSATFTGELFF.

V and J are TRBV19 and TRBJ1-2, with 7 nucleotides matching TRBD1. The CDR3 is 11 amino acids. The V segment lost 9 bases and the J segment 9 bases; nucleotides outside the gene matches: 7. CDR1 is LNHDA and CDR2 is SQIVND in the germline V gene (reference sequence). DNA of the CDR3: TGTGCCAGGCCAGACAGGGCGCGCTACACCTTC. Protein sequence: CARPDRARYTF.

The chain is built from TRBV4-1 and TRBJ1-5; a weak D match, TRBD1 (5 bases). Per the germline V gene, CDR1 is MGHRA and CDR2 is YSYEKL. Trimming cost V 3 bases and J 0 bases, with 9 bases left between them. The CDR3 is 15 amino acids. This CDR3 reads CASSHVDSSNQPQHF. The CDR3 DNA reads as TGCGCCAGCAGCCACGTCGACAGTAGCAATCAGCCCCAGCATTTT.

The J gene is TRBJ2-7, the V gene TRBV7-2; 8 bases fit TRBD1. Trimming removed 0 bases from V and 4 bases from J; junction bases left unmatched: 8. CDR1 is SGHTA and CDR2 is FQGNSA in the germline V gene. The CDR3 covers 16 residues. CDR3 loop: CASSLASQGATYEQYF. CDR3 DNA: TGTGCCAGCAGCTTAGCGTCTCAGGGGGCGACGTACGAGCAGTACTTC.

The chain has TRBV7-9 and TRBJ1-2, with 7 bases identical to TRBD1. The CDR3 length is 14 residues. Germline CDR1 reads SEHNR; CDR2 reads FQNEAQ (reference sequence). V gave up 5 bases and J gave up 4 bases; unmatched junction bases: 7. The CDR3 region has the DNA TGTGCCAGCAGCGGGACAGATCGAGGCTATGGCTACACCTTC. Amino acids: CASSGTDRGYGYTF. The full variable domain, rest sourced from reference TRBV7-9 and TRBJ1-2, is DTGVSQNPRHKITKRGQNVTFRCDPISEHNRLYWYRQTLGQGPEFLTYFQNEAQLEKSRLLSDRFSAERPKGSFSTLEIQRTEQGDSAMYLCASSGTDRGYGYTFGSGTRLTVV.

This sequence joins TRBV11-2 and TRBJ2-1, with D unclear. CDR1 is SGHAT and CDR2 is FQNNGV in the germline V gene. Trimming removed 5 bases at V and 0 bases at J, with 11 bases between. The CDR3 extends over 15 amino acids. The CDR3 nucleotides read TGTGCCAGCAGCCTAATCTACCCCTCCTACAATGAGCAGTTCTTC. Amino acid sequence: CASSLIYPSYNEQFF.

The V call is TRBV6-5, the J call TRBJ2-7; the match to TRBD1 covers 7 bases. CDR1 is MNHEY and CDR2 is SVGAGI in the germline V gene. V shed 0 bases, J shed 4 bases, and the junction held 9 bases outside the gene matches. This CDR3 comprises 16 residues. The CDR3 loop reads CASSYSKAGGLYEQYF. As DNA, the CDR3 is TGTGCCAGCAGTTACTCGAAGGCAGGGGGTTTATACGAGCAGTACTTC.

The chain employs TRBV6-5 and TRBJ1-6; D is unresolved. V dropped 3 bases and J dropped 10 bases, with 16 bases sitting between them. CDR3 length equals 15 residues. CDR1 is MNHEY and CDR2 is SVGAGI in the germline V gene. CDR3 DNA: TGTGCCAGCAGTTATCGAGAGGGAAGGGAATCACCCCTCCACTTT. Its translation is CASSYREGRESPLHF.

The chain couples TRBV9 to TRBJ2-1; 8 nucleotides match TRBD2. The V and J ends lost 10 bases and 8 bases, in that order; junction bases with no gene match: 17. The CDR3 sequence is 15 residues long. Per the germline V gene, CDR1 is SGDLS and CDR2 is YYNGEE. The CDR3 is CALLGDAREVHEQFF. The CDR3 bases are TGTGCCCTGCTAGGGGATGCGCGGGAGGTGCATGAGCAGTTCTTC.

The count of this clone is one. This specimen includes other DNA sequences encoding the same CDR3. This sequence joins TRBV13 and TRBJ2-5; D gene unclear. Germline V gene lookup returns CDR1 PRHDT and CDR2 FYEKMQ (reference sequence). Trimming cost V 2 bases and J 5 bases, with 6 bases left between them. This CDR3 has 12 amino acids. As DNA, the CDR3 is TGTGCCAGCAGCTTATTGTCTGAGACCCAGTACTTC. Protein sequence: CASSLLSETQYF.

The rearrangement links TRBV9 to TRBJ2-4; D remains ambiguous. CDR1 is SGDLS and CDR2 is YYNGEE in the germline V gene. Trimming took off 6 bases at V and 0 bases at J, with 10 bases between the two ends. The CDR3 totals 14 residues. CDR3 DNA: TGTGCCAGCAATGAAGGTCTAGCCAAAAACATTCAGTACTTC. Translating it yields CASNEGLAKNIQYF. Full variable domain (rest looked up from reference TRBV9 and TRBJ2-4): DSGVTQTPKHLITATGQRVTLRCSPRSGDLSVYWYQQSLDQGLQFLIQYYNGEERAKGNILERFSAQQFPDLHSELNLSSLELGDSALYFCASNEGLAKNIQYFGAGTRLSVL.